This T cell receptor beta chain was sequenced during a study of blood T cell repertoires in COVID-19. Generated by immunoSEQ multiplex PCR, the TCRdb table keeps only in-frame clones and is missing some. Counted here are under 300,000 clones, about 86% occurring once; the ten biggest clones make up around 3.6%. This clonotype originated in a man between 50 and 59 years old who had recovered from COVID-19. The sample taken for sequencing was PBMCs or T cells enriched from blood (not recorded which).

In DNA form, the CDR3 reads TGTGCCAGCGCCACCACGAGGAGCAATCAGCCCCAGCATTTT. It specifies CASATTRSNQPQHF. The genes are TRBV6-5 and TRBJ1-5; D unresolved. In germline, CDR1 is MNHEY, CDR2 SVGAGI. This CDR3 spans 14 amino acids. Trimming stripped 8 bases from V and 1 base from J, with 12 bases between.